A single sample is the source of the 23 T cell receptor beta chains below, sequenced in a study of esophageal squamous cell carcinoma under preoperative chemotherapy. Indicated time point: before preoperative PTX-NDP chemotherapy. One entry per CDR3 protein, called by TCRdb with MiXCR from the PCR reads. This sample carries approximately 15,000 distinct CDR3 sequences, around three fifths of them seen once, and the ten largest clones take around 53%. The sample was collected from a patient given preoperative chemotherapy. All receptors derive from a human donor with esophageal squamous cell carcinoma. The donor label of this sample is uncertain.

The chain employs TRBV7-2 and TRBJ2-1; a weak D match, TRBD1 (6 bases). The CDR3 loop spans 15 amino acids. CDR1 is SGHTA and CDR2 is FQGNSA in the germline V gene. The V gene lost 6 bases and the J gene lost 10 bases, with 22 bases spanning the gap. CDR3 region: CASSNRQAWGDEQFF. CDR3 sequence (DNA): TGTGCCAGCAGTAATCGACAGGCCTGGGGAGACGAGCAGTTCTTC.

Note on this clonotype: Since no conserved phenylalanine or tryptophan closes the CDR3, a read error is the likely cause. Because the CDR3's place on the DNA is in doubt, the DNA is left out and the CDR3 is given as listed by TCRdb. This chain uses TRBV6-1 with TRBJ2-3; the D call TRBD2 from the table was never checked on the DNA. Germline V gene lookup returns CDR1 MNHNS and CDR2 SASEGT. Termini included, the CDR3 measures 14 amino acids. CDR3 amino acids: CASSPGLAVDTRYL.

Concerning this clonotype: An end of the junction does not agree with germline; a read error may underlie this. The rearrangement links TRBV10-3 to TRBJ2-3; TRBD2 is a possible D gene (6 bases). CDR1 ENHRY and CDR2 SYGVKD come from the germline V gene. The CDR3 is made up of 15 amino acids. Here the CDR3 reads CACSGRGRATDTQYF. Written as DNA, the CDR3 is TGTGCCTGTTCAGGGCGGGGCCGGGCCACAGATACGCAGTATTTC.

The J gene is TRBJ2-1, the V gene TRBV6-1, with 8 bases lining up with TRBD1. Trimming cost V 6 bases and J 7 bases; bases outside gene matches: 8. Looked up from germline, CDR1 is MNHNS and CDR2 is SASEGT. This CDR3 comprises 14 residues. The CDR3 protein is CASRAAQGANEQFF. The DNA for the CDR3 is TGTGCCAGCAGGGCCGCCCAGGGGGCGAATGAGCAGTTCTTC.

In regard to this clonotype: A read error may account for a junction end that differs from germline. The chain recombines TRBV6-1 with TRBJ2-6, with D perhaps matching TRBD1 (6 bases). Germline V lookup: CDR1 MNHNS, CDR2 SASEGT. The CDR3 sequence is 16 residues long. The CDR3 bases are TGTGCCAGCAGTCGCAAGGGGGTGGAAGGCAAAGATACGCAGTATTTC. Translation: CASSRKGVEGKDTQYF.

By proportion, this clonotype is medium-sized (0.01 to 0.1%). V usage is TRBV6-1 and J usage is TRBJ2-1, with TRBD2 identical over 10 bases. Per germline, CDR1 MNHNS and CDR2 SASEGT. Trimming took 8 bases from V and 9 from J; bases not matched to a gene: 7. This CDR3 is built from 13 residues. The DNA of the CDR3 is TGTGCCAGCGCCGGGACTAGCGAAGTTGAGCAGTTCTTC. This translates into CASAGTSEVEQFF.

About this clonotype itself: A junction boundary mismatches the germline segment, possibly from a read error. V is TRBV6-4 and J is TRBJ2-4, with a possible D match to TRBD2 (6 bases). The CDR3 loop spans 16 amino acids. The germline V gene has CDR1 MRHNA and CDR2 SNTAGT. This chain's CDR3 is CASSDTGVRGKNTQYF. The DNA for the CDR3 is TGTGCCAGCAGTGACACGGGGGTGCGGGGCAAAAATACTCAGTATTTC.

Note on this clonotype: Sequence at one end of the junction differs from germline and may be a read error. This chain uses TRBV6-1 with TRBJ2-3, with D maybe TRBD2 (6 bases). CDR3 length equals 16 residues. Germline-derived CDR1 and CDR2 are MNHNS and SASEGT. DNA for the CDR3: TGTGCCAGCAGGGGAGGTGGACGGGGTGCCAAAGAGACCCAGTATTTC. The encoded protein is CASRGGGRGAKETQYF.

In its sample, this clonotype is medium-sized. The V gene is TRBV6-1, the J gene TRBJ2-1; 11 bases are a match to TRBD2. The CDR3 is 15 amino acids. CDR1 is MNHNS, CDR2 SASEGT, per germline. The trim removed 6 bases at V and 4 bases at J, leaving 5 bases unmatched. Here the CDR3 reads CASSVAGGLYNEQFF. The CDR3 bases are TGTGCCAGCAGCGTAGCGGGAGGGCTTTACAATGAGCAGTTCTTC.

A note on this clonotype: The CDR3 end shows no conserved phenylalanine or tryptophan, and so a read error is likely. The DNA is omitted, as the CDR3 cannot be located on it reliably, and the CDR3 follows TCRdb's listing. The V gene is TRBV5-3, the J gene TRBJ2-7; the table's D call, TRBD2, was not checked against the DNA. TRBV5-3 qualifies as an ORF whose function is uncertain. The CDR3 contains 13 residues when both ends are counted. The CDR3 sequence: CVCGELAPTSRTS.

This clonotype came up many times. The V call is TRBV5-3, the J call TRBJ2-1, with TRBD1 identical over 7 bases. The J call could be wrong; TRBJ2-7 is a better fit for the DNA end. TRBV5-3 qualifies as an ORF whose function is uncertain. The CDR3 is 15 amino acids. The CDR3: CARSPIRTGFSPQYF. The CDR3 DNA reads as TGTGCCAGAAGCCCAATTCGGACAGGTTTTAGTCCGCAGTACTTC.

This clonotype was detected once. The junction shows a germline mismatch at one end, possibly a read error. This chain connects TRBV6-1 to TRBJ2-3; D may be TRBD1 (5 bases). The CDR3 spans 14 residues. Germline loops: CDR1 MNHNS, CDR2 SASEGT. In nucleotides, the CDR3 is TGTGCGGGCACTGGGGCTATGGGCCCAGATACGCAGTACTTT. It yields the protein CAGTGAMGPDTQYF.

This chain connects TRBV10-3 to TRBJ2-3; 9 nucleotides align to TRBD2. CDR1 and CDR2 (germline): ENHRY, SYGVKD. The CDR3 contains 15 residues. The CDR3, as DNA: TGTGGCTGTTCAGGGCGGGGGGGAACCAAAAATACGCAGTATTTT. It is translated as CGCSGRGGTKNTQYF.

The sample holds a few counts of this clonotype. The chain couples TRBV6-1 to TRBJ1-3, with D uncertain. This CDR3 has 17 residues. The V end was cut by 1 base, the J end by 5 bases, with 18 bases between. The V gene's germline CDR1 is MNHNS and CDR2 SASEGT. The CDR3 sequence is CASSEDGRLKVRNTIYF. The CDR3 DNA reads TGTGCCAGCAGTGAAGATGGGAGGCTGAAGGTTAGAAACACCATATATTTT.

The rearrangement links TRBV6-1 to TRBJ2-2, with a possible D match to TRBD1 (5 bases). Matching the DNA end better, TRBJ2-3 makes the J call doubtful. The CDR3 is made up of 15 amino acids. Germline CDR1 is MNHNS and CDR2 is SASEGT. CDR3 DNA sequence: TGTGCCAGCAGAACCGAGGCGGTGGACACCGATGCGCAGTATTTT. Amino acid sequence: CASRTEAVDTDAQYF.

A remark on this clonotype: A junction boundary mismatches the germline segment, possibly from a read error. In DNA form, the CDR3 reads TGTGCCAGCAGAACCGGGCATGGGGACACAGAGACGCAGTATTTT. Translation gives CASRTGHGDTETQYF. The chain carries TRBV6-1 and TRBJ2-3; TRBD1 is a possible D gene (6 bases). Germline V gene data show CDR1 as MNHNS and CDR2 as SASEGT. The CDR3 loop spans 15 amino acids.

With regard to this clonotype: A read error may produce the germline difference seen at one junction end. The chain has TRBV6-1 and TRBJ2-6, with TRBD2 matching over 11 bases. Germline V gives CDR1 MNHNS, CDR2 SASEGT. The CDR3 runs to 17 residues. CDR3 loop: CASNPGLAVSGANDQYF. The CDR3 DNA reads TGTGCCAGCAATCCGGGACTAGCGGTCTCTGGGGCCAACGACCAGTATTTC.

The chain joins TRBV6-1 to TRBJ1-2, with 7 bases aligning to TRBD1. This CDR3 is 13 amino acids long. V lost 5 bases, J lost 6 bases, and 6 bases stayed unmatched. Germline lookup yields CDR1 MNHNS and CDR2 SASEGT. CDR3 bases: TGTGCCAGCAGTCGGACAGGAGGAGATGGCTACACCTTC. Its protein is CASSRTGGDGYTF.

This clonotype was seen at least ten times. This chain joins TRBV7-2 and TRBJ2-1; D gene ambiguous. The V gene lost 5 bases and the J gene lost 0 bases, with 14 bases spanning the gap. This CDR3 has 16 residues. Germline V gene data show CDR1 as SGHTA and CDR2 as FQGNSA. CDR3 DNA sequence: TGTGCCAGCAGCCTAGGCGGTTCCAACTCCTACAATGAGCAGTTCTTC. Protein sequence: CASSLGGSNSYNEQFF.

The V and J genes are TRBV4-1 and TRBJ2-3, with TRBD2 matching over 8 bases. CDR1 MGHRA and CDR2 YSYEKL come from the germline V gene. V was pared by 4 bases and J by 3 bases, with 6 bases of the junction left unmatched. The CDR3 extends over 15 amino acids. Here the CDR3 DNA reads TGCGCCAGCAGCCTCGCCGGGACTAGAACAGATACGCAGTATTTT. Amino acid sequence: CASSLAGTRTDTQYF.

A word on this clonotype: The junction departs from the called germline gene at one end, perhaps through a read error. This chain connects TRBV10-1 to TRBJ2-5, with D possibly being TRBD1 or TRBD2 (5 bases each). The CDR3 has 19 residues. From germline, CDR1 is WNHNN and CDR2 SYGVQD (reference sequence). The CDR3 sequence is CASSEWKGSGRSDQETQYF. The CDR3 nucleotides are TGTGCCAGCAGTGAGTGGAAGGGCTCGGGACGGAGTGACCAAGAGACCCAGTACTTC.

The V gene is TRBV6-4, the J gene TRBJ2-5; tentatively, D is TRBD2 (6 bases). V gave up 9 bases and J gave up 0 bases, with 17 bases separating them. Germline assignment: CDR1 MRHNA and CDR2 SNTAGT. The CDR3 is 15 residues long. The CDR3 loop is CARGEAGCHQETQYF. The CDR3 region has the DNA TGTGCCAGGGGGGAGGCGGGGTGTCACCAAGAGACCCAGTACTTC.

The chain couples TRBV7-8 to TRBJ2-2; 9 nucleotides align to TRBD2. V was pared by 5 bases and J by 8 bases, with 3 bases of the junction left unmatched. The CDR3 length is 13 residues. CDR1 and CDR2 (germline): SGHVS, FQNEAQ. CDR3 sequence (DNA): TGTGCCAGCAGCATCGCGGGGGGGGGGGAGCTGTTTTTT. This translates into CASSIAGGGELFF.